Below, 5 T cell receptor beta chains from the same sample are listed, as sequenced in a study of shared clonotypes between healthy human individuals. Method: immunoSEQ multiplex PCR; TCRdb's copy keeps in-frame clones and lacks some. The sample yields about 2 million clones, approximately 95% seen once. Cells designated naive CD8 were CD45RO-negative and were positively selected for CCR7, with terminally differentiated effector memory CD45RA+ cells excluded. Sequenced sample: naive CD8+ T cells sorted from blood. These receptors all come from a man aged 18 to 35 in good health.

This clone appeared once. The rearrangement links TRBV7-2 to TRBJ1-5; D perhaps matches TRBD1 (6 bases). The CDR3 is 18 amino acids. The germline V and J ends were trimmed by 1 base and 9 bases, with 25 bases remaining between them. Germline CDR1 and CDR2: SGHTA and FQGNSA. Here the CDR3 reads CASSLVPRGPQDHRPQHF. Written as DNA, the CDR3 is TGTGCCAGCAGCTTAGTACCCCGGGGGCCCCAAGATCACAGGCCCCAGCATTTT.

The chain recombines TRBV4-1 with TRBJ2-7; 13 bases fit TRBD2. V was clipped by 3 bases and J by 5 bases; unmatched bases: 7. CDR1 MGHRA and CDR2 YSYEKL come from the germline V gene. This CDR3 comprises 16 residues. The CDR3 bases are TGCGCCAGCAGCCAGGATGGACTAGCGGGAGTAGACGAGCAGTACTTC. It is translated as CASSQDGLAGVDEQYF.

Concerning this clone: At the DNA level, this CDR3 is encoded by other sequences in the same sample as well. This chain joins TRBV9 and TRBJ2-7; D perhaps matches TRBD2 (5 bases). This CDR3 is built from 14 residues. From germline, CDR1 is SGDLS and CDR2 YYNGEE. V lost 0 bases and J lost 7, with 14 bases in between. For the CDR3, the DNA is TGTGCCAGCAGCGTAGGGGATAGCGCTGGGGAGCAGTACTTC. As protein: CASSVGDSAGEQYF.

The CDR3 region is CASSLRGNSLSGNTIYF. As DNA, the CDR3 is TGTGCCAGCAGCTTACGAGGGAATTCCCTCTCTGGAAACACCATATATTTT. This rearrangement joins TRBV11-2 to TRBJ1-3; unclear D gene. The germline CDR1 and CDR2 sequences are SGHAT and FQNNGV. This CDR3 comprises 17 residues. V was cut by 2 bases and J by 0 bases, with 14 bases left in between.

The chain combines TRBV4-3 with TRBJ1-4; D ambiguous. Germline V gene data show CDR1 as LGHNA and CDR2 as YSLEER. The CDR3 has 15 residues. Trimming cost V 0 bases and J 8 bases, with 13 bases left between them. The chain's CDR3 is CASSQDTGEGEKLFF. The CDR3 region has the DNA TGCGCCAGCAGCCAAGACACGGGTGAGGGCGAAAAACTGTTTTTT.